Many counts were recorded for the clone carrying this T cell receptor (beta chain). Individually, cDNA molecules had unique molecular identifiers attached to them. TCRdb processed the 5' RACE reads anew with MiXCR; each CDR3 protein has one entry. Among 25,000 to 35,000 distinct CDR3 sequences listed, approximately 5.2% were seen once. The data were taken from a study of early T cells in non-severe SARS-CoV-2 infection. For the study at large: Sequencing was performed on bulk RNA from unsorted whole blood, leaving chains unpaired.

The V gene's germline CDR1 is ENHRY and CDR2 SYGVKD. This CDR3 spans 13 amino acids. V was clipped by 8 bases and J by 8 bases; unmatched bases: 5. The chain links TRBV10-3 to TRBJ2-2; 10 bases line up with TRBD2. The TCR comes from an adult who was a healthcare worker with PCR-confirmed SARS-CoV-2 infection or an uninfected control (not recorded which). The sequencing input was whole blood. The CDR3 nucleotides read TGTGCCATCGGGCTAGCGGGAGAAGGGGAGCTGTTTTTT. The encoded protein is CAIGLAGEGELFF.